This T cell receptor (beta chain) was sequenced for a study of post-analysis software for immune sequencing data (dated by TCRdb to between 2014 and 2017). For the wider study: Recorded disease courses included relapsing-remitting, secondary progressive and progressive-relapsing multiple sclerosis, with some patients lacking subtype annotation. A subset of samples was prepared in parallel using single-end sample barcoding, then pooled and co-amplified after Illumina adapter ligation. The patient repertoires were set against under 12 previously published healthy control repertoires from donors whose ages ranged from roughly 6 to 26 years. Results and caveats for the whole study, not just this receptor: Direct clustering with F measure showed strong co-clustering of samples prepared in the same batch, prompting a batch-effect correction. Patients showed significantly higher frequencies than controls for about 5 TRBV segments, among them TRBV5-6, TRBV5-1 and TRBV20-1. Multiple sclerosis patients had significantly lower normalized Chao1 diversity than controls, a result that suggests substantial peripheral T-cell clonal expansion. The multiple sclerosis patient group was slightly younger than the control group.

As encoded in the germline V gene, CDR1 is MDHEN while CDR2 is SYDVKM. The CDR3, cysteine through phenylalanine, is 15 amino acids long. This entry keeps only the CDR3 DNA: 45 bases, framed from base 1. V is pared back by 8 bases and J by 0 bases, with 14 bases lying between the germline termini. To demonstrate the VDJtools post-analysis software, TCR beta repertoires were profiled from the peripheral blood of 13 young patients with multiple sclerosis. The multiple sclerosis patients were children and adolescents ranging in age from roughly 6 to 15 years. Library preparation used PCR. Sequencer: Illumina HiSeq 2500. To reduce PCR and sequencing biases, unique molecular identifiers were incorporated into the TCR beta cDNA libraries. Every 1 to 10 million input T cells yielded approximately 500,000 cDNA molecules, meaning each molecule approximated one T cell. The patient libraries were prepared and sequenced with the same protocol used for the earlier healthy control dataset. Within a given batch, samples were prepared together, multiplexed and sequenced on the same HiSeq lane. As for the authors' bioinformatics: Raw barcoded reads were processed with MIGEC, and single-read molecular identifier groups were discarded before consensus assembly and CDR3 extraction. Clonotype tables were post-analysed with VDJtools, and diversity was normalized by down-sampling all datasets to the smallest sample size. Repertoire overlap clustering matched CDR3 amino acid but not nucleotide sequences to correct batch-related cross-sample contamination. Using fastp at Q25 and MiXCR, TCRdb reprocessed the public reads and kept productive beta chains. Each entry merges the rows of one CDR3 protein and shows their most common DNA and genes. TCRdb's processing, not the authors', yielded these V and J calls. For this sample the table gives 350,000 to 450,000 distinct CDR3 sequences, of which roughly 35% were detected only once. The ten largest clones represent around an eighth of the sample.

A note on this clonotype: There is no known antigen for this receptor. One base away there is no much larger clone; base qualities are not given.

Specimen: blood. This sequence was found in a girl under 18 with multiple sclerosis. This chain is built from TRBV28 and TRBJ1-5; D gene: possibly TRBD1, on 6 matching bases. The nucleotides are TGTGCCAGCTTGGAGACAGGTTATAGCAATCAGCCCCAGCATTTT. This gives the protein CASLETGYSNQPQHF.